This TCR beta chain came from a study of graft-versus-host responses after intestinal transplantation. The wider study: Every one of the recipients received anti-thymocyte globulin induction and afterwards took tacrolimus and steroids for roughly three years. Study-wide findings and caveats: Levels of circulating GvH clones at their peak were associated with early post-transplant HvG declines. Recipient marrow held GvH clones, some first seen in ileum or blood.

Worth noting for this clone: Its antigen is currently unknown. This sample includes further DNA sequences coding for the same CDR3.

V shed 4 bases, J shed 7 bases, and the junction held 8 bases outside the gene matches. Germline V gene sequence: CDR1 SGHTA, CDR2 FQGNSA. The CDR3 consists of 15 residues. Sequencing was performed with immunoSEQ multiplex PCR; in TCRdb, only in-frame clones are kept and a portion is missing. The table lists some 120,000 clones, over 75% of them singletons. The chain carries TRBV7-2 and TRBJ2-7; 12 nucleotides line up with TRBD2. The input for sequencing was unstimulated CD4+ T cells sorted from spleen or lymph node cells, taken before intestinal transplant. This TCR came from a human donor who received an intestinal transplant. The CDR3 coding sequence is TGTGCCAGCAGCTCCCGGCTAGCGGGGGGGCCTGAGCAGTACTTC. It is translated as CASSSRLAGGPEQYF. The full variable domain, with the rest looked up from reference TRBV7-2 and TRBJ2-7, is GAGVSQSPSNKVTEKGKDVELRCDPISGHTALYWYRQSLGQGLEFLIYFQGNSAPDKSGLPSDRFSAERTGGSVSTLTIQRTQQEDSAVYLCASSSRLAGGPEQYFGPGTRLTVT.